The present T cell receptor beta chain was sequenced within a study of T cell changes during pregnancy in multiple sclerosis. The table came from immunoSEQ multiplex PCR; TCRdb's copy has only in-frame clones and leaves some out. The table includes roughly 61,000 clones, approximately 93% detected once. This receptor was obtained from a female donor with multiple sclerosis, enrolled in a pregnancy study. This sample comprised peripheral blood, obtained after pregnancy.

The CDR3 region is CASSVLSGSYTDTQYF. CDR3 sequence (DNA): TGTGCCAGCAGCGTATTAAGCGGGAGTTATACAGATACGCAGTATTTT. V gene TRBV9 combines with J gene TRBJ2-3; 8 positions agree with TRBD2. The V gene end was trimmed by 1 base and the J gene end by 3 bases; junction bases not matched to a gene: 7. CDR1 SGDLS and CDR2 YYNGEE come from the germline V gene. CDR3 length: 16 amino acids.